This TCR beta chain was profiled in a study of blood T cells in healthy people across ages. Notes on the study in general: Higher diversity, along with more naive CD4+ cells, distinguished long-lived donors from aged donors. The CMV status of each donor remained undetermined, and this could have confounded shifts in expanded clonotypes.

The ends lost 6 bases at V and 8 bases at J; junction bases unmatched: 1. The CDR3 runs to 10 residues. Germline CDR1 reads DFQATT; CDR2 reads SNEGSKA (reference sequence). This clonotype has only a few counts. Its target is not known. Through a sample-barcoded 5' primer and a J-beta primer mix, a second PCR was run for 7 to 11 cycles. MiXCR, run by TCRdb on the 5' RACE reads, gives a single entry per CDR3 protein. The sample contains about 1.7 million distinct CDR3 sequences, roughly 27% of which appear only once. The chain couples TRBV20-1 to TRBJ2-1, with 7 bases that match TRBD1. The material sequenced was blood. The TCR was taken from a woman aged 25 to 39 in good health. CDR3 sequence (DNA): TGCAGTGCCAGGGGGTATGAGCAGTTCTTC. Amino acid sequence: CSARGYEQFF.